Following are 22 T cell receptor beta chains from one sample sequenced in a study of blood T cell repertoires in COVID-19. Some clones are missing from TCRdb's copy, which holds only in-frame ones; the method was immunoSEQ multiplex PCR. The data contain about 250,000 clones, approximately 90% of them seen just once; the ten biggest clones take up over 1.5%. Sequencing input: PBMCs or T cells enriched from blood (not recorded which). Receptors were obtained from a man aged 35-49 years who had recovered from COVID-19.

This clone appeared a single time. This chain uses TRBV7-9 with TRBJ2-1, with a tentative D call TRBD1 (5 bases). V was clipped by 8 bases and J by 3 bases, with 8 bases between them. Germline V lookup: CDR1 SEHNR, CDR2 FQNEAQ (reference sequence). This CDR3 contains 12 residues. The CDR3 nucleotides are TGTGCCAGCCGTGACAGCTACAATGAGCAGTTCTTC. Translation: CASRDSYNEQFF.

This rearrangement joins TRBV5-1 to TRBJ2-2, with 7 bases that match TRBD2. J gave up 0 bases and V 1 base, and 3 bases lay outside the gene matches. The germline CDR1 and CDR2 sequences are SGHRS and YFSETQ. The CDR3 has 16 residues. CDR3 region: CASSLLGGSNTGELFF. CDR3 DNA: TGCGCCAGCAGCTTGTTGGGGGGGTCGAACACCGGGGAGCTGTTTTTT.

The V and J genes are TRBV7-9 and TRBJ2-7; D is possibly TRBD2 (5 bases). The V end lost 4 bases, the J end lost 3 bases, and 13 bases lay between the germline ends. Germline lookup yields CDR1 SEHNR and CDR2 FQNEAQ (reference sequence). The CDR3 has 14 residues. Written as DNA, the CDR3 is TGTGCCAGCAGCTCCTCCGGGAACCTCTACGAGCAGTACTTC. This translates into CASSSSGNLYEQYF.

The genes are TRBV27 and TRBJ1-5; D might be TRBD1 (5 bases). This CDR3 has 15 amino acids. V lost 2 bases, J lost 4 bases, and 12 bases lay in between. Looked up from germline, CDR1 is MNHEY and CDR2 is SMNVEV (reference sequence). The CDR3 loop is CASSLHGGGNQPQHF. CDR3 bases: TGTGCCAGCAGTTTACATGGGGGAGGTAATCAGCCCCAGCATTTT.

This chain joins TRBV5-5 and TRBJ1-3; tentatively, D is TRBD1 (5 bases). The V and J ends lost 3 bases and 0 bases respectively, with 10 bases between them. CDR1 is SGHKS, CDR2 YYEKEE, per germline (reference sequence). The CDR3 is 15 residues long. The CDR3 DNA reads as TGTGCCAGCAGCTGGACAACCAGCTCTGGAAACACCATATATTTT. Its protein product is CASSWTTSSGNTIYF.

This clone occurred once. The V and J genes are TRBV12-3 or TRBV12-4 and TRBJ2-5, with D tentatively TRBD1 (5 bases). The CDR3 covers 13 residues. The V gene lost 8 bases and the J gene lost 4 bases, with 14 bases spanning the gap. The CDR3 loop reads CASGASASETQYF. The CDR3 nucleotides read TGTGCCAGCGGGGCCTCGGCTTCAGAGACCCAGTACTTC.

This clone was found a few times. This chain joins TRBV5-4 and TRBJ2-5; 7 nucleotides align to TRBD1. CDR1 SGHNT and CDR2 YYREEE come from the germline V gene (reference sequence). The length of the CDR3 is 14 residues. V lost 3 bases to trimming and J lost 5 bases; unmatched junction nucleotides: 7. The CDR3 DNA sequence: TGTGCCAGCAGCTCAAGGGGGCCAGGGGAGACCCAGTACTTC. Protein product: CASSSRGPGETQYF.

J is TRBJ1-3 and V is TRBV27, with D maybe TRBD1 (6 bases). There are 13 residues in the CDR3. Trimming shortened V by 3 bases and J by 11 bases, and 14 bases separated the two germline ends. The germline V gene encodes CDR1 MNHEY and CDR2 SMNVEV (reference sequence). The CDR3 sequence is CASSFVLGAAIYF. As DNA, the CDR3 is TGTGCCAGCAGTTTTGTTTTGGGGGCGGCCATATATTTT.

V and J are TRBV7-6 and TRBJ2-7, with TRBD1 identical over 8 bases. The CDR3 extends over 15 amino acids. The J segment lost 2 bases and the V segment lost 3 bases, leaving 6 bases of the junction unmatched. Germline CDR1 and CDR2: SGHVS and FNYEAQ. The CDR3 region is CASSLEGQDTYEQYF. The CDR3 region has the DNA TGTGCCAGCAGCTTGGAGGGACAGGATACCTACGAGCAGTACTTC.

CDR3 amino acids: CASSLTADEKLFF. CDR3 DNA sequence: TGTGCCAGCAGCCTGACAGCCGATGAAAAACTGTTTTTT. The chain recombines TRBV3-1 (or the pseudogene TRBV3-2) with TRBJ1-4; D is perhaps TRBD1 (5 bases). Per germline, CDR1 LGHDT and CDR2 YNNKEL (reference sequence). The CDR3 consists of 13 residues. Trimming left V 4 bases short and J 6 bases short, with 9 bases between.

This CDR3 reads CASSLIYGEKLFF. CDR3 DNA: TGTGCCAGCAGTTTAATCTATGGTGAAAAACTGTTTTTT. The chain links TRBV27 to TRBJ1-4; no clear D. CDR3 length: 13 residues. CDR1 and CDR2 (germline): MNHEY, SMNVEV (reference sequence). Trimming stripped 2 bases from V and 7 bases from J, with 8 bases between.

This chain links TRBV7-8 with TRBJ1-6, with 8 bases aligning to TRBD1. CDR1 SGHVS and CDR2 FQNEAQ come from the germline V gene. The CDR3 sequence is 14 residues long. Unmatched junction bases numbered 9, after V lost 7 bases and J lost 10 bases. CDR3 sequence: CASTRQGTGSPLHF. Here the CDR3 DNA reads TGTGCCAGCACAAGACAGGGGACGGGATCACCCCTCCACTTT.

The CDR3 protein is CASSLESGDRGMAEQYF. CDR3 DNA: TGCGCCAGCAGCTTGGAGTCGGGAGACAGGGGGATGGCCGAGCAGTACTTC. This sequence joins TRBV5-1 and TRBJ2-7, with 9 bases identical to TRBD1. This CDR3 contains 17 residues. CDR1 is SGHRS, CDR2 YFSETQ, per germline. J gave up 6 bases and V 0 bases, and 13 bases lay outside the gene matches.

J is TRBJ1-1 and V is TRBV30; 7 bases are a match to TRBD1. This CDR3 has 13 residues. Germline V lookup: CDR1 GTSNPN, CDR2 SVGIG (reference sequence). The junction had 6 bases not matched to a gene; V was cut back by 5 bases and J by 3 bases. The CDR3: CAWGRGLDTEAFF. As DNA, the CDR3 is TGTGCCTGGGGGAGGGGGCTGGACACTGAAGCTTTCTTT.

This clone was counted between two and nine times. The chain combines TRBV15 with TRBJ1-1; no clear D gene. V gave up 2 bases and J gave up 3 bases, with 7 bases separating them. Germline values: CDR1 LNHNV, CDR2 YYDKDF (reference sequence). This CDR3 is built from 13 residues. The CDR3 nucleotides read TGTGCCACCAGCAGAAACTTAGACACTGAAGCTTTCTTT. It is translated as CATSRNLDTEAFF.

This clone appeared a single time. This CDR3 reads CASSYRRGLEQFF. The CDR3, as DNA: TGTGCCAGCAGTTACCGTCGGGGATTAGAGCAGTTCTTC. J is TRBJ2-1 and V is TRBV6-5; possible D gene TRBD2, 5 bases. V was clipped by 2 bases and J by 10 bases, with 12 bases between them. This CDR3 has 13 amino acids. The germline CDR1 and CDR2 sequences are MNHEY and SVGAGI.

This chain connects TRBV11-3 to TRBJ1-1; no clear D. Trimming left V 0 bases short and J 1 base short, with 3 bases between. The CDR3 has 13 residues. Germline CDR1 is SGHNT and CDR2 is YENEEA. Here the CDR3 reads CASSLDGNTEAFF. The CDR3 region has the DNA TGTGCCAGCAGCTTAGACGGGAACACTGAAGCTTTCTTT.

The V gene is TRBV3-1 (or the pseudogene TRBV3-2), the J gene TRBJ2-5, with 10 bases matching TRBD2. The CDR3 sequence is 16 residues long. The junction had 5 bases not matched to a gene; V was cut back by 0 bases and J by 4 bases. Germline V gene data show CDR1 as LGHDT and CDR2 as YNNKEL (reference sequence). The CDR3 spells CASSQELAGSLETQYF. CDR3 DNA sequence: TGTGCCAGCAGCCAAGAACTAGCGGGAAGCCTAGAGACCCAGTACTTC.

The chain couples TRBV5-4 to TRBJ2-7; TRBD2 matches 14 bases. Germline-derived CDR1 and CDR2 are SGHNT and YYREEE (reference sequence). This CDR3 has 17 residues. V shed 4 bases and J 1 base; nucleotides not matched to a gene: 7. The CDR3 DNA reads as TGTGCCAGCAGCCGGGGACTAGCGGGAGTAGGATCCTACGAGCAGTACTTC. Encoded protein: CASSRGLAGVGSYEQYF.

The V and J genes are TRBV2 and TRBJ2-5; 10 bases fit TRBD2. The CDR3 length is 12 residues. J was trimmed by 5 bases and V by 11 bases; bases with no gene match: 5. The germline V gene encodes CDR1 SNHLY and CDR2 FYNNEI. This CDR3 is CAGGTSVETQYF. Here the CDR3 DNA reads TGTGCCGGAGGGACTAGCGTCGAGACCCAGTACTTC.

This clone was seen once. The genes are TRBV3-1 (or the pseudogene TRBV3-2) and TRBJ1-2; D is undetermined. This CDR3 is 14 amino acids long. Germline-derived CDR1 and CDR2 are LGHDT and YNNKEL (reference sequence). V lost 0 bases to trimming and J lost 1 base, with 6 bases between them. The CDR3: CASSQEGVNYGYTF. Here the CDR3 DNA reads TGTGCCAGCAGCCAAGAGGGCGTTAACTATGGCTACACCTTC.

CDR3 in DNA: TGCGCCAGCAGCCGGGATAGGAACCCCTACAATGAGCAGTTCTTC. This codes for CASSRDRNPYNEQFF. The chain combines TRBV5-1 with TRBJ2-1; tentative D call: TRBD2 (5 bases). V was clipped by 4 bases and J by 2 bases, with 13 bases between them. The germline V gene has CDR1 SGHRS and CDR2 YFSETQ. CDR3 length: 15 amino acids.